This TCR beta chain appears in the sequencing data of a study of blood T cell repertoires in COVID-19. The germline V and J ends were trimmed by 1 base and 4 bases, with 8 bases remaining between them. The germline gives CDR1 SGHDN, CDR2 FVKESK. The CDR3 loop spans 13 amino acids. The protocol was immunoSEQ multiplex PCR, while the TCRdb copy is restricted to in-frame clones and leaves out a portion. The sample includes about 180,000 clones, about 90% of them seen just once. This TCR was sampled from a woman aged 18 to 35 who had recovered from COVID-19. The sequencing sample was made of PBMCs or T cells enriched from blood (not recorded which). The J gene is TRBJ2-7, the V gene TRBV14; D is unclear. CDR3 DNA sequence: TGTGCCAGCAGCCAAGTATCCGGGTACGAGCAGTACTTC. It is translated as CASSQVSGYEQYF.